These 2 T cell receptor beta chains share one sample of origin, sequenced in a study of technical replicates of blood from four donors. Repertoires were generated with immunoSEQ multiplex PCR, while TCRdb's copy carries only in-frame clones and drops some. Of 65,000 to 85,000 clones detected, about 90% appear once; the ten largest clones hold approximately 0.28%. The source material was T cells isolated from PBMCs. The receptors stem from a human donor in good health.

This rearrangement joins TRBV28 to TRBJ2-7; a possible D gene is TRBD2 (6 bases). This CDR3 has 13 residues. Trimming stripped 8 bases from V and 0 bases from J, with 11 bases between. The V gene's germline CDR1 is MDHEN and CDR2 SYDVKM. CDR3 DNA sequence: TGTGCCAGCCATGCGGGATCCTCCTACGAGCAGTACTTC. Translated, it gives CASHAGSSYEQYF.

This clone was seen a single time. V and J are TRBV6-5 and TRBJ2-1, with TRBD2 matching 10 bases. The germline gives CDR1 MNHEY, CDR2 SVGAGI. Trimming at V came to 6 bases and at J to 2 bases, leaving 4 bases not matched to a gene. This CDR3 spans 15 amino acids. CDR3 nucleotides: TGTGCCAGCAGCCAACTAGCGGGAACCTACAATGAGCAGTTCTTC. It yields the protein CASSQLAGTYNEQFF.